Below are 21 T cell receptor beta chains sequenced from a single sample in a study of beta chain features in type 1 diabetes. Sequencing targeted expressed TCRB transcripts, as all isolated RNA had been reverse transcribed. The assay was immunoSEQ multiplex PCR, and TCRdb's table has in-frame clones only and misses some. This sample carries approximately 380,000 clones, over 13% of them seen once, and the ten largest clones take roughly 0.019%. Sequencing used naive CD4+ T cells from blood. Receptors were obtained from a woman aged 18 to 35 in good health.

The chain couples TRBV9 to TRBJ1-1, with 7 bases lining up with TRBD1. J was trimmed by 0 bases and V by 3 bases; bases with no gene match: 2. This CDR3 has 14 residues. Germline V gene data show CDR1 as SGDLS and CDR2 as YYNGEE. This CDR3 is CASSAGQMNTEAFF. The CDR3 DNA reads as TGTGCCAGCAGCGCGGGACAGATGAACACTGAAGCTTTCTTT.

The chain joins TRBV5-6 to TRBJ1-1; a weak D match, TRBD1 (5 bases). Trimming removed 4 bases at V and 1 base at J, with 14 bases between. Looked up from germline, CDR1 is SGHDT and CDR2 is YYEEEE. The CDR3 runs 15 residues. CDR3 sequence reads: CASSNLGGWNTEAFF. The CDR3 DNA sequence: TGTGCCAGCAGCAACTTGGGGGGTTGGAACACTGAAGCTTTCTTT.

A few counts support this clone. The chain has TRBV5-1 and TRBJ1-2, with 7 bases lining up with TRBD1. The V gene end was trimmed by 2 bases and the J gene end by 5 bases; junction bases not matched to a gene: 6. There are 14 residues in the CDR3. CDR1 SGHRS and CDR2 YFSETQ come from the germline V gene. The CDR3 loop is CASSFPDRSYGYTF. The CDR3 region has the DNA TGCGCCAGCAGCTTCCCGGACAGGAGTTATGGCTACACCTTC.

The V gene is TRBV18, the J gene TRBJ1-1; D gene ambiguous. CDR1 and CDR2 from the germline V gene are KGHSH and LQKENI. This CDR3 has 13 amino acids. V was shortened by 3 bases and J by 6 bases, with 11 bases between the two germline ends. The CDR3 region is CASSPTTVAEAFF. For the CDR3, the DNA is TGTGCCAGCTCACCGACGACTGTGGCTGAAGCTTTCTTT.

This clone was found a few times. The DNA of the CDR3 is TGTGCCAGCAGCCTCCCCAGGGGCCAAGAGACCCAGTACTTC. Translation gives CASSLPRGQETQYF. This sequence joins TRBV5-6 and TRBJ2-5; maybe TRBD1 (6 bases). Germline V gives CDR1 SGHDT, CDR2 YYEEEE. This CDR3 region has 14 residues. Trimming took off 4 bases at V and 1 base at J, with 11 bases between the two ends.

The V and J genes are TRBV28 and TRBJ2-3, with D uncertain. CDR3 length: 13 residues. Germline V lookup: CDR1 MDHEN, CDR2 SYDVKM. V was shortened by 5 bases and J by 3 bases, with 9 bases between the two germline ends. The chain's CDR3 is CASSVTATDTQYF. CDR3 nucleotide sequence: TGTGCCAGCAGTGTAACAGCAACAGATACGCAGTATTTT.

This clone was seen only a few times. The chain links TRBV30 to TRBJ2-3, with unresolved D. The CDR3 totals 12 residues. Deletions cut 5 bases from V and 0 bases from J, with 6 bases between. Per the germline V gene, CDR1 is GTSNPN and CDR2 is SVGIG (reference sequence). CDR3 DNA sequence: TGTGCCTGGGGTAGAAGCACAGATACGCAGTATTTT. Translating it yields CAWGRSTDTQYF.

The CDR3 nucleotides are TGTGCCAGCTCACAATTCGACGGACTAAGGGACACTGAAGCTTTCTTT. This sequence encodes CASSQFDGLRDTEAFF. The gene calls are TRBV18 and TRBJ1-1; D not resolved. Trimming left V 4 bases short and J 3 bases short, with 18 bases between. Germline assignment: CDR1 KGHSH and CDR2 LQKENI. CDR3 length: 16 residues.

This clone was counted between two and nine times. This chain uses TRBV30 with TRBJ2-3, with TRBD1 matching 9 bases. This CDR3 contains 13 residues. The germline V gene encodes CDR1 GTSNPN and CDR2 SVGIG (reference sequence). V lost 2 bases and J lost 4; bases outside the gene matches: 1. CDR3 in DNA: TGTGCCTGGAGTTGGACAGGGGCAGATACGCAGTATTTT. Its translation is CAWSWTGADTQYF. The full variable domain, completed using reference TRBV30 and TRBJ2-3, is SQTIHQWPATLVQPVGSPLSLECTVEGTSNPNLYWYRQAAGRGLQLLFYSVGIGQISSEVPQNLSASRPQDRQFILSSKKLLLSDSGFYLCAWSWTGADTQYFGPGTRLTVL.

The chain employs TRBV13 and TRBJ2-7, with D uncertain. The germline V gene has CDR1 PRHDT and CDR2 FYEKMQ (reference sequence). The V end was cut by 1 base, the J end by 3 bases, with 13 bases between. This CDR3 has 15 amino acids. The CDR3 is CASSLDVHSNYEQYF. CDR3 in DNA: TGTGCCAGCAGCTTAGACGTTCACAGCAACTACGAGCAGTACTTC.

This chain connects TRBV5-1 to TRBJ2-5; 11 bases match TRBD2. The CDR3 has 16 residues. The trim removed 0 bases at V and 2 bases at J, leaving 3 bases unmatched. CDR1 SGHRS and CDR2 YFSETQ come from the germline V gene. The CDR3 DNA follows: TGCGCCAGCAGCTTGGCGGGACTAGCGGTACAAGAGACCCAGTACTTC. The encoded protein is CASSLAGLAVQETQYF.

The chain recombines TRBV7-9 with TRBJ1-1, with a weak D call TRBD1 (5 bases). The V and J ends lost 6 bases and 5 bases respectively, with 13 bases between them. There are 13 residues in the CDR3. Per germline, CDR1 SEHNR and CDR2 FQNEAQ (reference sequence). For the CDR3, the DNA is TGTGCCAGCAGTCCCAGGGTTGGTACTGAAGCTTTCTTT. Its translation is CASSPRVGTEAFF.

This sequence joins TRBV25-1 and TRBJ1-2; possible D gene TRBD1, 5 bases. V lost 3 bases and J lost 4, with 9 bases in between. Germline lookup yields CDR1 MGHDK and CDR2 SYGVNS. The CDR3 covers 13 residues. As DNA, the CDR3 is TGTGCCAGCAGTGATCAGGGCTCCTATGGCTACACCTTC. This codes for CASSDQGSYGYTF.

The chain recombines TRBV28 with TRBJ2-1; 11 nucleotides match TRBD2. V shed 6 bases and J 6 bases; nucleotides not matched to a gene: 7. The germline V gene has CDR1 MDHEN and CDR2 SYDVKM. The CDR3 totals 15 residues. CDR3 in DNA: TGTGCCAGCAGACGTGGGACTAGCGGAACCAATGAGCAGTTCTTC. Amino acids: CASRRGTSGTNEQFF.

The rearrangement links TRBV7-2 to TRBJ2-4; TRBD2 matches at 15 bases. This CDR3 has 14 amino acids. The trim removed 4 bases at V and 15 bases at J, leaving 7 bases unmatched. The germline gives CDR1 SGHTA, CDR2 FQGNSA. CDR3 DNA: TGTGCCAGCAGCTCCGGGACTAGCGGGAGGTCCCCGTACTTC. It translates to CASSSGTSGRSPYF.

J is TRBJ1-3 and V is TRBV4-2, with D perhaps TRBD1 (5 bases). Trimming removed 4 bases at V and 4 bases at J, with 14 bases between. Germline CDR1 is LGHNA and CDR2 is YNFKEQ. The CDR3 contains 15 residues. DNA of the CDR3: TGTGCCAGCAGCCCCCCGGGAGGGGCAGGAAACACCATATATTTT. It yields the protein CASSPPGGAGNTIYF.

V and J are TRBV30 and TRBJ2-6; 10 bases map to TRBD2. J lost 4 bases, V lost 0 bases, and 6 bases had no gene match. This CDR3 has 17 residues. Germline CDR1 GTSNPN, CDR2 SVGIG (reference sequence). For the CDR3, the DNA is TGTGCCTGGAGTGTAGCGGGAGGGCCTTCGGGGGCCAACGTCCTGACTTTC. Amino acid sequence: CAWSVAGGPSGANVLTF.

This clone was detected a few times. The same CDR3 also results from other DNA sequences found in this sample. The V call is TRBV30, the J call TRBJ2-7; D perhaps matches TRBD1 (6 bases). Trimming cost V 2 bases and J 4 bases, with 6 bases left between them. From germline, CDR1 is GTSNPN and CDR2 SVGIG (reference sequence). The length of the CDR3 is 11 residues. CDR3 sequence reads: CAWSTGYEQYF. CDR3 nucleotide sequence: TGTGCCTGGAGTACAGGGTACGAGCAGTACTTC.

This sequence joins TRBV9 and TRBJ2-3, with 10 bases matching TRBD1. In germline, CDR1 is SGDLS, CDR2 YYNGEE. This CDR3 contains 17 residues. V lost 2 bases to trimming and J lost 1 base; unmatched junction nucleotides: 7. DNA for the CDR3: TGTGCCAGCAGCGTGAGAGGGACAGGGGTACGCACAGATACGCAGTATTTT. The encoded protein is CASSVRGTGVRTDTQYF.

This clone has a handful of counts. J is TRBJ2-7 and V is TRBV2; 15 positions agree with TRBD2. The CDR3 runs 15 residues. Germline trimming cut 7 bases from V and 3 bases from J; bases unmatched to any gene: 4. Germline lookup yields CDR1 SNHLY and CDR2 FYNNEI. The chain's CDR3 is CASTPGLAGGYEQYF. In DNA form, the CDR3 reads TGTGCCAGCACCCCGGGACTAGCGGGAGGCTACGAGCAGTACTTC. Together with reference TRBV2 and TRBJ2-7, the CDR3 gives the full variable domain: EPEVTQTPSHQVTQMGQEVILRCVPISNHLYFYWYRQILGQKVEFLVSFYNNEISEKSEIFDDQFSVERPDGSNFTLKIRSTKLEDSAMYFCASTPGLAGGYEQYFGPGTRLTVT.

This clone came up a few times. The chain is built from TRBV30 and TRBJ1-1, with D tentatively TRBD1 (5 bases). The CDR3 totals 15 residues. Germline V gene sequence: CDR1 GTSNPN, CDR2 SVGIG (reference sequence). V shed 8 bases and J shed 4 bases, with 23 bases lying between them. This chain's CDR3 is CAAWIPGRVGTEAFF. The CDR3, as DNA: TGTGCCGCCTGGATACCTGGCAGGGTGGGCACTGAAGCTTTCTTT.